This TCR beta chain was found in a study of breast tumors, draining lymph nodes, adjacent tissues. Whole-study results and caveats: That most tumor T cells come from lymph nodes remained unproven.

The CDR3 is made up of 24 amino acids, end residues included. Germline V gene sequence: CDR1 SEHNR, CDR2 FQNEAQ (reference sequence). Each CDR3 protein is one row after TCRdb ran MiXCR on the multiplex PCR reads. Among approximately 88,000 distinct CDR3 sequences listed, more than 25% were seen once. Samples came from axillary lymph nodes draining the breast cancer. Regarding this clonotype: Its antigen is as yet unknown. The limits of the CDR3 on the DNA are not certain, so only TCRdb's listed CDR3 is given.

Source material: axillary lymph node tissue. This TCR derives from a female donor with breast cancer. Some clones in this sample may be carry-over from other donors' samples. The gene calls are TRBV7-9 and TRBJ1-6; TRBD1 was called by the table and not checked on the DNA. This CDR3 reads CASREGLSYEQYFGPTGLGSPLHF.